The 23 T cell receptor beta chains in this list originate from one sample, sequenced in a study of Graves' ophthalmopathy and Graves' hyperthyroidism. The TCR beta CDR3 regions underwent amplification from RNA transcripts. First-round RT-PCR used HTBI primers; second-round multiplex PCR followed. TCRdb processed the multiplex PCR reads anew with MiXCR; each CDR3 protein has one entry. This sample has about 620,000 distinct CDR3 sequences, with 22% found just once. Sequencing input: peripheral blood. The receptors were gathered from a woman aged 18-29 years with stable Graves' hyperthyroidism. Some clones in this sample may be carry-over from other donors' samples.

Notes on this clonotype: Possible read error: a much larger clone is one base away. In DNA form, the CDR3 reads TGTGCCAGACAACCGGTGAACACTGAAGCTTTCTTT. This sequence encodes CARQPVNTEAFF. This chain connects TRBV30 to TRBJ1-1; D is uncertain. Germline V gene data show CDR1 as GTSNPN and CDR2 as SVGIG (reference sequence). Trimming removed 8 bases at V and 0 bases at J, with 10 bases between. The CDR3 spans 12 residues.

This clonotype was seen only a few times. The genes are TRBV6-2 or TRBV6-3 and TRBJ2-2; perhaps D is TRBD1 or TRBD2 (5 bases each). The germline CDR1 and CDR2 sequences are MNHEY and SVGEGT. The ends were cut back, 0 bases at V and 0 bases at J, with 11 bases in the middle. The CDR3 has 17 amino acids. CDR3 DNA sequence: TGTGCCAGCAGTTACTCGAGGGGCCGCCCGAACACCGGGGAGCTGTTTTTT. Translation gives CASSYSRGRPNTGELFF.

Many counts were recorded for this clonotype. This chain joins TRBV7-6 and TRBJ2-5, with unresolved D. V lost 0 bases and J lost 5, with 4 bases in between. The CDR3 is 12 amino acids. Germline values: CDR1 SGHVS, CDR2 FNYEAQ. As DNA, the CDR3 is TGTGCCAGCAGCTTAGCGACGGAGACCCAGTACTTC. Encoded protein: CASSLATETQYF.

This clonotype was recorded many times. The CDR3 protein is CATSRGGETQYF. In nucleotides, the CDR3 is TGTGCCACCAGCAGAGGTGGCGAGACCCAGTACTTC. The V and J genes are TRBV15 and TRBJ2-5; D is unresolved. CDR1 and CDR2 from the germline V gene are LNHNV and YYDKDF (reference sequence). The germline V and J ends were trimmed by 1 base and 5 bases, with 5 bases remaining between them. The CDR3 runs to 12 residues.

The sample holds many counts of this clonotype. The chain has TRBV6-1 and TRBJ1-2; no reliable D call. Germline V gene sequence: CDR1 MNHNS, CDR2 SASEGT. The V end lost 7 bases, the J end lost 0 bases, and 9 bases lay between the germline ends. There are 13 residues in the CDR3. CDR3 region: CASIPGSNYGYTF. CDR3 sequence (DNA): TGTGCCAGCATCCCAGGATCTAACTATGGCTACACCTTC.

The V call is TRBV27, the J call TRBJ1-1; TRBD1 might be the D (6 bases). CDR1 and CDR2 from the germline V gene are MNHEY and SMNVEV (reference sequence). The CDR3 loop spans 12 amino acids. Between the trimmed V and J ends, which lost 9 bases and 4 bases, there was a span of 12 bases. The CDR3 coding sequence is TGTGCCAGGGCCAAAGGGGGCACTGAAGCTTTCTTT. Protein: CARAKGGTEAFF.

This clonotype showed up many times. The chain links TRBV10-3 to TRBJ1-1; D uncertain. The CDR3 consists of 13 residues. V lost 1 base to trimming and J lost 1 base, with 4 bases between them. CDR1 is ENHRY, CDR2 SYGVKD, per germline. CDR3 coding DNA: TGTGCCATCAGTGAGTTCAGGAACACTGAAGCTTTCTTT. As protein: CAISEFRNTEAFF.

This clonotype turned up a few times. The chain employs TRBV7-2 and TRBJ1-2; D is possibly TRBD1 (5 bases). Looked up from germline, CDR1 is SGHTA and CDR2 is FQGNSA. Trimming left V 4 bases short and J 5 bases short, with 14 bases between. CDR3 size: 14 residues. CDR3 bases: TGTGCCAGCAGCTCCCCGGGACGGACATATGGCTACACCTTC. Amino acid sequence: CASSSPGRTYGYTF.

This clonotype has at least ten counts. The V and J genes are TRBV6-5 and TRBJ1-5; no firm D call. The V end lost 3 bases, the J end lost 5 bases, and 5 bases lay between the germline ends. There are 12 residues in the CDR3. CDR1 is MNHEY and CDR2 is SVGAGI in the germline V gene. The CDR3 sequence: CASSYGDQPQHF. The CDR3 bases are TGTGCCAGCAGTTATGGGGATCAGCCCCAGCATTTT.

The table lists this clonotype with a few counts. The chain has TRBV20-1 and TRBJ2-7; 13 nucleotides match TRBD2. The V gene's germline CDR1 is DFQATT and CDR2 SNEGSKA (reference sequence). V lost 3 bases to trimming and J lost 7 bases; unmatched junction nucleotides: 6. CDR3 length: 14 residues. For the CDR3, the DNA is TGCAGTGCTAGGACTAGCGGGGGGCCGCGGGAGCAGTACTTC. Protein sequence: CSARTSGGPREQYF.

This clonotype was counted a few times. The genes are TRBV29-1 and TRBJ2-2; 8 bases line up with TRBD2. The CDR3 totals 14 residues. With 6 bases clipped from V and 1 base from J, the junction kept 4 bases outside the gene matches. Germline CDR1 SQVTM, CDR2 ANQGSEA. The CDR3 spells CSVYGGGNTGELFF. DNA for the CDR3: TGCAGCGTCTACGGGGGGGGGAACACCGGGGAGCTGTTTTTT.

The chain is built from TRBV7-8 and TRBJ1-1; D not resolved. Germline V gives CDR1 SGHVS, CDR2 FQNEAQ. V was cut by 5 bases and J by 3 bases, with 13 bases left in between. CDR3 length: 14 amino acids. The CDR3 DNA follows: TGTGCCAGCAGCACCGTTGGTAGGGACACTGAAGCTTTCTTT. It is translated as CASSTVGRDTEAFF.

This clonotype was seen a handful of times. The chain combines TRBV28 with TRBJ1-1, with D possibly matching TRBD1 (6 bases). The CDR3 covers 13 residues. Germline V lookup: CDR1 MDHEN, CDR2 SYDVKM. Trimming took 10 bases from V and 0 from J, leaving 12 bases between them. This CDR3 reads CATRDTLNTEAFF. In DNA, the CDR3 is TGTGCCACCCGGGACACCTTGAACACTGAAGCTTTCTTT.

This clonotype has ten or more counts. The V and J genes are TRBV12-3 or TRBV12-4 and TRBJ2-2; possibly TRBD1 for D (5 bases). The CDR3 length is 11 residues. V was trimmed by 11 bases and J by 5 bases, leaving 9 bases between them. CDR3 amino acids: CAGAGTGELFF. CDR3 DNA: TGTGCCGGGGCAGGTACCGGGGAGCTGTTTTTT.

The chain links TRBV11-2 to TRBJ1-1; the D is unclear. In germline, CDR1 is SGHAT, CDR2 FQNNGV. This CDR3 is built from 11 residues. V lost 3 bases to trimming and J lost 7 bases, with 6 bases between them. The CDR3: CASSFTLEAFF. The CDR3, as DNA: TGTGCCAGCAGCTTTACCCTTGAAGCTTTCTTT.

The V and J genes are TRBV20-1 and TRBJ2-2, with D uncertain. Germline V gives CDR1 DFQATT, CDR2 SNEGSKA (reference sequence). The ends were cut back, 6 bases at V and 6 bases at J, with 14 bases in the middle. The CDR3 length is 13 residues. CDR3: CSAFGPRAGELFF. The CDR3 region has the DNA TGCAGTGCATTCGGCCCCCGAGCCGGGGAGCTGTTTTTT.

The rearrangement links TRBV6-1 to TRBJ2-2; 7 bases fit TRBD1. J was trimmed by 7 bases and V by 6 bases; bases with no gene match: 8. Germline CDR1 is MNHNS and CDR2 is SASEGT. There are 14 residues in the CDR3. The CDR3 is CASRPTGNLGELFF. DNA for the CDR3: TGTGCCAGCAGGCCGACAGGGAATCTCGGGGAGCTGTTTTTT.

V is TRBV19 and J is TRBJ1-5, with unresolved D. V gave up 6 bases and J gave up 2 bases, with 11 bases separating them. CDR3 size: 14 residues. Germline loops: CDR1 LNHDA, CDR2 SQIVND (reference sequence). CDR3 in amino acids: CASRLLGGNQPQHF. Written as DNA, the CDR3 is TGTGCCAGTAGGCTGTTGGGTGGCAATCAGCCCCAGCATTTT.

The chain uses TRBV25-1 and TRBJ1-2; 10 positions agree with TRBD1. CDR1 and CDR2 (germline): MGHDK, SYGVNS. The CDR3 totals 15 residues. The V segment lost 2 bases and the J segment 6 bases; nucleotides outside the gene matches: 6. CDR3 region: CASSEELTGGNGYTF. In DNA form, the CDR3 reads TGTGCCAGCAGTGAAGAATTGACAGGGGGCAATGGCTACACCTTC.

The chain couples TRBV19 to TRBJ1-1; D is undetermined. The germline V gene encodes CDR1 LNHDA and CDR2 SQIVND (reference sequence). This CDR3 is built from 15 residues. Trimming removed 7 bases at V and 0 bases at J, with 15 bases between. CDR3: CASNPSSALNTEAFF. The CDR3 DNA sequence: TGTGCCAGTAATCCCAGCTCGGCTTTGAACACTGAAGCTTTCTTT.

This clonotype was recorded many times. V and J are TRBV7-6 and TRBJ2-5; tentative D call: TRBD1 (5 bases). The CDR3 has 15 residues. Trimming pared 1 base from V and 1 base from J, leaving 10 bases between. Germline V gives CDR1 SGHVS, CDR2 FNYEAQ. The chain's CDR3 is CASSLGQILQETQYF. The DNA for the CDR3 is TGTGCCAGCAGCTTAGGACAGATACTCCAAGAGACCCAGTACTTC.

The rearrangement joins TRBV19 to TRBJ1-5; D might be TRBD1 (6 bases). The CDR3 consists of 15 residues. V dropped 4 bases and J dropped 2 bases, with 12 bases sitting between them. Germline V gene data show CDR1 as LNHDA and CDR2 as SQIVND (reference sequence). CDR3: CASSTLDSRNQPQHF. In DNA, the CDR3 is TGTGCCAGTAGTACCCTGGACAGCCGCAATCAGCCCCAGCATTTT.

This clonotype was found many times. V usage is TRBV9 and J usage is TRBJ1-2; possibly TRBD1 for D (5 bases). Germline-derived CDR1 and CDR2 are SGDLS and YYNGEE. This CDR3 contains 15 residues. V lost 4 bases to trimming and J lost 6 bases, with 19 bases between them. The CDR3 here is CASSPRGGTADGYTF. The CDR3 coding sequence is TGTGCCAGCAGCCCACGGGGAGGGACGGCCGATGGCTACACCTTC.